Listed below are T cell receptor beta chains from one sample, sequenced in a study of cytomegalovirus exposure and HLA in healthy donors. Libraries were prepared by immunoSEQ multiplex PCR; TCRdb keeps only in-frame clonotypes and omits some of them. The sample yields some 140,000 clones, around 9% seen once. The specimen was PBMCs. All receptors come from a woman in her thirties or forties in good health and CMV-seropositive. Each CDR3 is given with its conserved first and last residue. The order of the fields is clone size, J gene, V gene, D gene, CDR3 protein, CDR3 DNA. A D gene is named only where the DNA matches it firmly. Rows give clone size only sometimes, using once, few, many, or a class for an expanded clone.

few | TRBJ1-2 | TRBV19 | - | CASSPDRQSYGYTF | TGTGCCAGTAGTCCCGACAGACAGAGCTATGGCTACACCTTC
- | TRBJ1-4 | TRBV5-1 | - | CASSLGAGVAEKLFF | TGCGCCAGCAGCTTGGGGGCAGGGGTCGCTGAAAAACTGTTTTTT
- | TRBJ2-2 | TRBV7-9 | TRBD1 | CASSITGTGVVTGELFF | TGTGCCAGCAGCATAACCGGGACAGGGGTTGTCACCGGGGAGCTGTTTTTT
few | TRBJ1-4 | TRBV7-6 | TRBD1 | CASSLNGQGANEKLFF | TGTGCCAGCAGCTTAAATGGACAGGGCGCAAATGAAAAACTGTTTTTT
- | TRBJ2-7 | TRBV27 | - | CASSLAGRLHEQYF | TGTGCCAGCAGTTTAGCGGGGCGTCTACACGAGCAGTACTTC
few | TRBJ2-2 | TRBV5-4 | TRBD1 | CASSLGTGMGGELFF | TGTGCCAGCAGCTTGGGGACAGGGATGGGCGGGGAGCTGTTTTTT
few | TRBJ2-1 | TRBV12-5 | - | CASAITQGPSSYNEQFF | TGTGCTAGTGCCATTACCCAGGGGCCAAGCTCCTACAATGAGCAGTTCTTC
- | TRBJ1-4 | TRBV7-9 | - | CASSFVAGVPTNEKLFF | TGTGCCAGCAGCTTTGTCGCAGGGGTGCCAACTAATGAAAAACTGTTTTTT
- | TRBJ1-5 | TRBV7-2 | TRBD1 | CASTRDRGSQPQHF | TGTGCCAGCACCCGGGACAGGGGGTCACAGCCCCAGCATTTT
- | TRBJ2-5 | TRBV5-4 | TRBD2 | CASSSPRDSGGPKETQYF | TGTGCCAGCAGCTCACCCCGGGATAGCGGGGGACCCAAAGAGACCCAGTACTTC
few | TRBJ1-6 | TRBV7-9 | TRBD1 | CASSSGQGALEALHF | TGTGCCAGCAGCTCGGGACAGGGGGCCCTTGAGGCCCTCCACTTT
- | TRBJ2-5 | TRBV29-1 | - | CSVVGGDETQYF | TGCAGCGTTGTGGGAGGTGACGAGACCCAGTACTTC
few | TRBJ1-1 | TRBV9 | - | CASSVEARNTEAFF | TGTGCCAGCAGCGTAGAAGCCCGGAACACTGAAGCTTTCTTT
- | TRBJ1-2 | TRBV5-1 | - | CASSLSGQIYGYTF | TGCGCCAGCAGCTTGAGCGGACAGATCTATGGCTACACCTTC
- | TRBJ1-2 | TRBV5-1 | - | CASSREQGNYGYTF | TGCGCCAGCAGCCGTGAACAGGGTAACTATGGCTACACCTTC
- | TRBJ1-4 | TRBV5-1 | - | CASSLSGVNEKLFF | TGCGCCAGCAGCTTGTCAGGGGTTAATGAAAAACTGTTTTTT
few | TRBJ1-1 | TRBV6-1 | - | CASIKGEGPEAFF | TGTGCCAGTATAAAAGGGGAGGGCCCTGAAGCTTTCTTT
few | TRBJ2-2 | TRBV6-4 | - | CASSSEGNTGELFF | TGTGCCAGCAGTTCGGAGGGGAACACCGGGGAGCTGTTTTTT
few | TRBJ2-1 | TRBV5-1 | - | CASSLRGGVGNEQFF | TGCGCCAGCAGCTTGAGGGGGGGCGTGGGGAATGAGCAGTTCTTC
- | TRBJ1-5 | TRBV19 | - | CASSPSRGTGQPQHF | TGTGCCAGTTCCCCCTCGAGGGGTACAGGGCAGCCCCAGCATTTT
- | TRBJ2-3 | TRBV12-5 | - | CASGPQGADTQYF | TGTGCTAGTGGTCCCCAGGGTGCAGATACGCAGTATTTT
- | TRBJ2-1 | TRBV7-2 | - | CASRSTGGYEQFF | TGTGCCAGCCGCAGTACCGGGGGTTATGAGCAGTTCTTC
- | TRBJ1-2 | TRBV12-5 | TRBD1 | CASGHDNSQGYYGYTF | TGTGCTAGTGGTCACGACAACTCACAGGGGTACTATGGCTACACCTTC
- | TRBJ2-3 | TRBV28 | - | CASIPSGTIGTDTQYF | TGTGCCAGCATCCCAAGCGGGACAATCGGCACAGATACGCAGTATTTT
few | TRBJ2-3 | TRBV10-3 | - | CAISLQGLTDTQYF | TGTGCCATCAGTTTACAGGGTTTAACAGATACGCAGTATTTT
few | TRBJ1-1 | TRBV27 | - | CASSVSWAWTEAFF | TGTGCCAGCAGTGTATCCTGGGCATGGACTGAAGCTTTCTTT
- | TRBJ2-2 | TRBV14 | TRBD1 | CASSQIRTGNTGELFF | TGTGCCAGCAGCCAGATTCGGACAGGGAACACCGGGGAGCTGTTTTTT
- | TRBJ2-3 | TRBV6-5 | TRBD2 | CASSYWGLATDTQYF | TGTGCCAGCAGTTACTGGGGACTAGCAACAGATACGCAGTATTTT
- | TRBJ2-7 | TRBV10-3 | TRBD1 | CAIRTGAGYEQYF | TGTGCCATCAGGACAGGGGCGGGTTACGAGCAGTACTTC
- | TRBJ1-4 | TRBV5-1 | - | CASSVRTTNEKLFF | TGCGCCAGCAGCGTCCGTACAACTAATGAAAAACTGTTTTTT
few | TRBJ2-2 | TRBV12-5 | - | CASGSGGELFF | TGTGCTAGTGGGAGCGGTGGGGAGCTGTTTTTT
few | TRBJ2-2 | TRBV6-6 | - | CASSSPKELFF | TGTGCCAGCAGTTCACCTAAGGAGCTGTTTTTT
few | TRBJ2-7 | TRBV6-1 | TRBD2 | CASSHPGRVDEQYF | TGTGCCAGCAGTCATCCCGGGAGGGTTGACGAGCAGTACTTC
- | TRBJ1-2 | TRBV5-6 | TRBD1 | CASSSWTGGGGYTF | TGTGCCAGCAGCTCCTGGACAGGGGGAGGGGGCTACACCTTC
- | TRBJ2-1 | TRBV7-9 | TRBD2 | CASSLDWGGINEQFF | TGTGCCAGCAGCTTAGATTGGGGGGGGATCAATGAGCAGTTCTTC
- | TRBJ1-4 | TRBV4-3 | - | CASSQDPPGSPVNEKLFF | TGCGCCAGCAGCCAAGACCCCCCAGGCAGCCCGGTTAATGAAAAACTGTTTTTT
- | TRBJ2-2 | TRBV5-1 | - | CASSFEQLTGELFF | TGCGCCAGCAGCTTTGAACAGCTCACCGGGGAGCTGTTTTTT
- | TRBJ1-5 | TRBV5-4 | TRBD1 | CASSLGGTGPQPQHF | TGTGCCAGCAGCTTGGGCGGGACAGGGCCTCAGCCCCAGCATTTT
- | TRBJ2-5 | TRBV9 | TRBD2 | CASSLGTSGAGKTQYF | TGTGCCAGCAGCCTAGGGACTAGCGGGGCCGGGAAGACCCAGTACTTC
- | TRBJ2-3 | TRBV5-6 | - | CASSLESGELDTQYF | TGTGCCAGCAGCTTAGAGAGTGGGGAGTTGGATACGCAGTATTTT
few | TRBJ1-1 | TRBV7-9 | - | CASSYTGLAFF | TGTGCCAGCAGCTATACAGGGCTGGCTTTCTTT
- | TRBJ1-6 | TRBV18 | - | CASSPREGGSSPLHF | TGTGCCAGCTCACCACGGGAGGGGGGCTCTTCACCCCTCCACTTT
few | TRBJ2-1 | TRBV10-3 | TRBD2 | CAISESKSGGAYNEQFF | TGTGCCATCAGTGAGTCGAAAAGCGGGGGGGCCTACAATGAGCAGTTCTTC
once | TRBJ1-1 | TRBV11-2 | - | CASSPHGQMNTEAFF | TGTGCCAGCAGCCCTCATGGACAGATGAACACTGAAGCTTTCTTT